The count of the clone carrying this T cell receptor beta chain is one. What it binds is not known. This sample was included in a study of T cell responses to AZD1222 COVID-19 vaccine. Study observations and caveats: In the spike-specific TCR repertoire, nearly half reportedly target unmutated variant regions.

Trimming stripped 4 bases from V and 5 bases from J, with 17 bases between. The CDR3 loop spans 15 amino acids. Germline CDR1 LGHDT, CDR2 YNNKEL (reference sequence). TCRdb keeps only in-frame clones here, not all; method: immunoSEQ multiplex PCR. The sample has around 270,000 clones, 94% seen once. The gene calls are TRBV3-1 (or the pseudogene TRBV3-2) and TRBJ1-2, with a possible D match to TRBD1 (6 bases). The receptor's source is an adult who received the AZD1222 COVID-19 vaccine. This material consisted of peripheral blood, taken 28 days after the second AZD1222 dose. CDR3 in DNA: TGTGCCAGCAGCCCTCTCTCGGCAGGGGAGTATGGCTACACCTTC. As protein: CASSPLSAGEYGYTF.